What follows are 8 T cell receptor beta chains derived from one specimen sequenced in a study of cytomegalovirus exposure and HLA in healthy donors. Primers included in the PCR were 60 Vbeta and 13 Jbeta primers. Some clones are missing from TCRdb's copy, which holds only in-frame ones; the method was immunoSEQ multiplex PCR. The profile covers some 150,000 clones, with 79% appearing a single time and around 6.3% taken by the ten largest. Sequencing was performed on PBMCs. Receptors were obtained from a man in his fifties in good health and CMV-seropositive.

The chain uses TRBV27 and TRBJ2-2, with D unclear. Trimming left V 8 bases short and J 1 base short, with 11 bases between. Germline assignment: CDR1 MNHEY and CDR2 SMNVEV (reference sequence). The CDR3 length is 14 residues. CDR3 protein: CASGRLQNTGELFF. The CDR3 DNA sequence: TGTGCCAGCGGCCGACTGCAGAACACCGGGGAGCTGTTTTTT.

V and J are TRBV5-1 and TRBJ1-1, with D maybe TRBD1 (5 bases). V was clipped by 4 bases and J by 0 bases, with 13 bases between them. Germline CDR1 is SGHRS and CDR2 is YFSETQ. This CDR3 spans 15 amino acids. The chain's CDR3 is CASSRDRTMNTEAFF. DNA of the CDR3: TGCGCCAGCAGCCGTGACAGAACTATGAACACTGAAGCTTTCTTT.

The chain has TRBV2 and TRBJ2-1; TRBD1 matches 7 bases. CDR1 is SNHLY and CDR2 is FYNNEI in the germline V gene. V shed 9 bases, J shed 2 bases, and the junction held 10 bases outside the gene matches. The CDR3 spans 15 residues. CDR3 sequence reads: CASNRDSNTYNEQFF. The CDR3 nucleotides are TGTGCCAGTAACCGGGACAGTAATACCTACAATGAGCAGTTCTTC.

CDR3 DNA sequence: TGTGCCAGCAGCTTCCCGGAAGGAGGGGGCGAAGGAGATACGCAGTATTTT. Translating it yields CASSFPEGGGEGDTQYF. The chain carries TRBV5-4 and TRBJ2-3, with a tentative D call TRBD1 (7 bases). Germline CDR1 SGHNT, CDR2 YYREEE (reference sequence). This CDR3 region has 17 residues. Between the trimmed V and J ends, which lost 2 bases and 5 bases, there was a span of 21 bases.

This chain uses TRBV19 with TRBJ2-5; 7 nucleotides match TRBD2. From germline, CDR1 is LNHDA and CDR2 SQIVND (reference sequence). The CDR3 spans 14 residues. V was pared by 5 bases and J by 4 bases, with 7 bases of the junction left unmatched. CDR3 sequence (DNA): TGTGCCAGTAGTGGAGAGCGGGGCGGAGAGACCCAGTACTTC. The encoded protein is CASSGERGGETQYF.

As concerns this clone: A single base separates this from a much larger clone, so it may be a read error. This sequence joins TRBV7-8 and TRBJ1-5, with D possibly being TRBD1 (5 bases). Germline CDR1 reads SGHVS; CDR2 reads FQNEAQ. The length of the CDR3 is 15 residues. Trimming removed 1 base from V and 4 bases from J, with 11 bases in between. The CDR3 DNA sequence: TGTGCCAGCAGCTTAGAATTCAACAGGAATCAGCCCCAGCATTTT. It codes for CASSLEFNRNQPQHF. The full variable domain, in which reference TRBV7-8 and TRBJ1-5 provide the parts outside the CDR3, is GAGVSQSPRYKVAKRGQDVALRCDPISGHVSLFWYQQALGQGPEFLTYFQNEAQLDKSGLPSDRFFAERPEGSVSTLKIQRTQQEDSAVYLCASSLEFNRNQPQHFGDGTRLSIL.

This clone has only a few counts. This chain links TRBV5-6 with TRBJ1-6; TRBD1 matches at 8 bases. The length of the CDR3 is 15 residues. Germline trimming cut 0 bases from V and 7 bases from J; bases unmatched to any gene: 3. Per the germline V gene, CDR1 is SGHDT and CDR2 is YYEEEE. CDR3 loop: CASSLGTGRNSPLHF. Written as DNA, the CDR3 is TGTGCCAGCAGCTTGGGGACAGGGAGGAATTCACCCCTCCACTTT.

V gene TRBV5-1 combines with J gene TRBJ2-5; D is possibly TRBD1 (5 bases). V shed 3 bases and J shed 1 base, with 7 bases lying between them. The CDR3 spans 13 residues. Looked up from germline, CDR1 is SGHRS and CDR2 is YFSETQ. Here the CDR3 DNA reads TGCGCCAGCAGCTGGGGCCCCCAAGAGACCCAGTACTTC. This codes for CASSWGPQETQYF.